The next 2 T cell receptor beta chains were all read from a single sample in a study of PD-1 blockade in classical Hodgkin lymphoma. With no exception, relapse followed autologous stem cell transplantation in all patients, and brentuximab vedotin exposure varied. TCRdb's table, derived via immunoSEQ multiplex PCR, lists solely in-frame clones and lacks some. Of around 66,000 clones in the sample, around 91% are singletons; the top ten hold approximately 16%. Sequenced material: peripheral blood mononuclear cells (PBMCs), taken at baseline. These receptor sequences come from a human donor with classical Hodgkin lymphoma.

The rearrangement joins TRBV2 to TRBJ1-2, with unresolved D. This CDR3 has 12 residues. With 3 bases removed from V and 4 bases from J, the gap between germline ends came to 6 bases. Germline assignment: CDR1 SNHLY and CDR2 FYNNEI. CDR3 in amino acids: CASSDQSYGYTF. The DNA of the CDR3 is TGTGCCAGCAGTGATCAGTCCTATGGCTACACCTTC. The full variable domain, completed using reference TRBV2 and TRBJ1-2, is EPEVTQTPSHQVTQMGQEVILRCVPISNHLYFYWYRQILGQKVEFLVSFYNNEISEKSEIFDDQFSVERPDGSNFTLKIRSTKLEDSAMYFCASSDQSYGYTFGSGTRLTVV.

The CDR3 loop is CAWSVLSSGGSPLHF. The CDR3 nucleotides are TGTGCCTGGAGTGTACTGTCGAGTGGCGGCTCACCCCTCCACTTT. The gene calls are TRBV30 and TRBJ1-6, with unresolved D. This CDR3 has 15 amino acids. V lost 0 bases to trimming and J lost 10 bases, with 16 bases between them. The germline gives CDR1 GTSNPN, CDR2 SVGIG (reference sequence).